One sample yielded the 27 T cell receptor beta chains listed below, sequenced in a study of T cells in Graves' hyperthyroidism and ophthalmopathy. Template material for amplifying TCR beta CDR3 regions consisted of RNA transcripts. HTBI primers drove first-round RT-PCR of the TCR CDR3. In TCRdb, the multiplex PCR reads were re-called with MiXCR into one record per CDR3 protein. The sample yields about 560,000 distinct CDR3 sequences, about 15% seen once. The sample comprised blood. These receptors all stem from a woman between 35 and 50 years old with Graves' hyperthyroidism.

Remarks on this clonotype: This may be a read error, as it is one base from a much larger clone. The chain has TRBV7-6 and TRBJ2-7; TRBD1 matches at 10 bases. The CDR3 spans 14 residues. The germline CDR1 and CDR2 sequences are SGHVS and FNYEAQ. V lost 4 bases to trimming and J lost 5 bases; unmatched junction nucleotides: 5. The CDR3 DNA reads TGTGCCAGCAGCTCCCTGGGACAGGGGAACGAGCAGTACTTC. Its protein product is CASSSLGQGNEQYF.

This clonotype was counted ten times or more. The gene calls are TRBV5-1 and TRBJ2-7; 8 bases map to TRBD2. The V gene's germline CDR1 is SGHRS and CDR2 YFSETQ. V shed 4 bases and J 5 bases; nucleotides not matched to a gene: 5. This CDR3 is 13 amino acids long. The CDR3 protein is CASSPGGDHEQYF. CDR3 DNA sequence: TGCGCCAGCAGCCCGGGAGGGGACCACGAGCAGTACTTC. The full variable domain, its missing parts supplied by reference TRBV5-1 and TRBJ2-7, is KAGVTQTPRYLIKTRGQQVTLSCSPISGHRSVSWYQQTPGQGLQFLFEYFSETQRNKGNFPGRFSGRQFSNSRSEMNVSTLELGDSALYLCASSPGGDHEQYFGPGTRLTVT.

In its sample, this clonotype was seen a few times. J is TRBJ1-4 and V is TRBV5-1; D remains ambiguous. Germline CDR1 is SGHRS and CDR2 is YFSETQ. The CDR3 runs 13 residues. Trimming stripped 4 bases from V and 7 bases from J, with 11 bases between. The CDR3 region has the DNA TGCGCCAGCAGCCCACAGTCGGGTGAAAAACTGTTTTTT. Its translation: CASSPQSGEKLFF.

This CDR3 reads CASSYDIGVDQPQHF. The DNA for the CDR3 is TGTGCCAGCAGTTACGATATAGGGGTGGATCAGCCCCAGCATTTT. V usage is TRBV6-2 or TRBV6-3 and J usage is TRBJ1-5, with TRBD1 as a possible D gene (5 bases). The length of the CDR3 is 15 residues. V was cut by 2 bases and J by 5 bases, with 13 bases left in between. Germline-derived CDR1 and CDR2 are MNHEY and SVGEGT.

This clonotype showed up many times. The chain employs TRBV3-1 and TRBJ2-7; D is unresolved. V was cut by 0 bases and J by 4 bases, with 16 bases left in between. CDR3 length: 16 amino acids. Per the germline V gene, CDR1 is LGHDT and CDR2 is YNNKEL (reference sequence). CDR3 loop: CASSQDSFSERYEQYF. CDR3 sequence (DNA): TGTGCCAGCAGCCAAGATTCCTTCAGCGAACGATACGAGCAGTACTTC.

This clonotype has just a few counts. This sequence joins TRBV6-1 and TRBJ1-1, with no clear D. This CDR3 region has 12 residues. V lost 10 bases and J lost 1, with 10 bases in between. The germline V gene has CDR1 MNHNS and CDR2 SASEGT. The CDR3 coding sequence is TGTGCCACCCACCGGGGGAACACTGAAGCTTTCTTT. It codes for CATHRGNTEAFF.

The rearrangement links TRBV7-9 to TRBJ1-2; 8 bases agree with TRBD1. Germline loops: CDR1 SEHNR, CDR2 FQNEAQ (reference sequence). The length of the CDR3 is 15 residues. Trimming cost V 5 bases and J 4 bases; bases outside gene matches: 9. The CDR3 loop reads CASSQGTGGPYGYTF. In DNA form, the CDR3 reads TGTGCCAGCAGCCAGGGGACAGGAGGTCCCTATGGCTACACCTTC.

V and J are TRBV12-5 and TRBJ2-7, with TRBD1 matching over 10 bases. V dropped 5 bases and J dropped 2; count of bases not matched to a gene: 3. Germline CDR1 is LGHNT and CDR2 is FRNRAP. The CDR3 spans 14 residues. CDR3 bases: TGTGCTAGTGGTCCCGGGACAGGGGCCTACGAGCAGTACTTC. It yields the protein CASGPGTGAYEQYF. The variable domain in full, with the rest retrieved from reference TRBV12-5 and TRBJ2-7, is DARVTQTPRHKVTEMGQEVTMRCQPILGHNTVFWYRQTMMQGLELLAYFRNRAPLDDSGMPKDRFSAEMPDATLATLKIQPSEPRDSAVYFCASGPGTGAYEQYFGPGTRLTVT.

The V gene is TRBV12-3 or TRBV12-4, the J gene TRBJ2-3; 9 positions match TRBD2. The CDR3 runs 15 residues. Trimming took 7 bases from V and 6 from J; bases not matched to a gene: 11. CDR3 bases: TGTGCCAGCAAGAAGCTGGCTAGCGGGGCGGATACGCAGTATTTT. This gives the protein CASKKLASGADTQYF.

This clonotype has at least ten counts. This chain joins TRBV28 and TRBJ2-2, with D uncertain. Germline V CDR1 and CDR2: MDHEN, SYDVKM. The V gene lost 5 bases and the J gene lost 5 bases, with 21 bases spanning the gap. The CDR3 is 17 amino acids. In DNA, the CDR3 is TGTGCCAGCAGTCTTCCCCGGTCGGTGCGTAAAACCGGGGAGCTGTTTTTT. Translated, it gives CASSLPRSVRKTGELFF.

This clonotype was seen only a few times. CDR3 nucleotides: TGCAGTGCTCAGAGCCGGGACCGCTACACCGGGGAGCTGTTTTTT. Its protein product is CSAQSRDRYTGELFF. The V gene is TRBV20-1, the J gene TRBJ2-2, with D perhaps matching TRBD1 or TRBD2 (5 bases each). The CDR3 runs to 15 residues. The V end lost 5 bases, the J end lost 3 bases, and 16 bases lay between the germline ends. Germline V CDR1 and CDR2: DFQATT, SNEGSKA (reference sequence).

At least ten counts were recorded for this clonotype. The chain carries TRBV18 and TRBJ1-5; unclear D gene. The CDR3 is 13 amino acids. The V gene's germline CDR1 is KGHSH and CDR2 LQKENI. V dropped 4 bases and J dropped 3 bases, with 7 bases sitting between them. The CDR3 spells CASSRQPNQPQHF. The CDR3 DNA reads as TGTGCCAGCTCACGGCAGCCCAATCAGCCCCAGCATTTT. The variable domain in full, with the rest retrieved from reference TRBV18 and TRBJ1-5, is NAGVMQNPRHLVRRRGQEARLRCSPMKGHSHVYWYRQLPEEGLKFMVYLQKENIIDESGMPKERFSAEFPKEGPSILRIQQVVRGDSAAYFCASSRQPNQPQHFGDGTRLSIL.

This clonotype was found a few times. The CDR3 here is CASSSGQTNEKLFF. In DNA, the CDR3 is TGTGCCAGCAGTTCGGGACAAACTAATGAAAAACTGTTTTTT. The chain employs TRBV5-8 and TRBJ1-4; a weak D match, TRBD1 (6 bases). The CDR3 runs 14 residues. Germline V gives CDR1 SGHTS, CDR2 YDEGEE. Trimming pared 5 bases from V and 1 base from J, leaving 9 bases between.

This clonotype was detected only a few times. V and J are TRBV28 and TRBJ1-2; unclear D gene. V was cut by 6 bases and J by 9 bases, with 17 bases left in between. Germline CDR1 is MDHEN and CDR2 is SYDVKM. CDR3 length equals 13 residues. CDR3 sequence reads: CASRSSAVSSYTF. CDR3 DNA: TGTGCCAGCAGATCGAGTGCGGTCAGTAGCTACACCTTC.

V and J are TRBV9 and TRBJ2-5; D is undetermined. Germline V gives CDR1 SGDLS, CDR2 YYNGEE. Trimming shortened V by 0 bases and J by 4 bases, and 13 bases separated the two germline ends. The CDR3 runs 15 residues. The CDR3 loop reads CASSVAGTSLETQYF. In DNA form, the CDR3 reads TGTGCCAGCAGCGTAGCCGGCACCTCTCTAGAGACCCAGTACTTC.

There are many counts of this clonotype. J is TRBJ2-4 and V is TRBV29-1; the D call may be TRBD1 or TRBD2 (6 bases each). The CDR3 sequence is 12 residues long. Germline CDR1 and CDR2: SQVTM and ANQGSEA. Trimming shortened V by 3 bases and J by 7 bases, and 10 bases separated the two germline ends. The CDR3 is CSVEGAGNIQYF. The CDR3 bases are TGCAGCGTTGAGGGGGCGGGGAACATTCAGTACTTC. Based on the CDR3 plus reference TRBV29-1 and TRBJ2-4, the full variable domain is SAVISQKPSRDICQRGTSLTIQCQVDSQVTMMFWYRQQPGQSLTLIATANQGSEATYESGFVIDKFPISRPNLTFSTLTVSNMSPEDSSIYLCSVEGAGNIQYFGAGTRLSVL.

There are many counts of this clonotype. The chain joins TRBV20-1 to TRBJ2-3, with 10 bases matching TRBD2. The CDR3 consists of 17 residues. Germline loops: CDR1 DFQATT, CDR2 SNEGSKA (reference sequence). J gave up 0 bases and V 4 bases, and 10 bases lay outside the gene matches. CDR3 in amino acids: CSAIASGRGGSTDTQYF. The CDR3 DNA sequence: TGCAGTGCTATAGCTAGCGGGAGAGGAGGGAGCACAGATACGCAGTATTTT.

This clonotype has a handful of counts. The CDR3 nucleotides read TGTGCCAGCAGCCCAAACTGGTCTATCAAAAAACTAGCCAAAAACATTCAGTACTTC. Its protein is CASSPNWSIKKLAKNIQYF. The rearrangement links TRBV7-2 to TRBJ2-4; D remains ambiguous. Trimming removed 5 bases from V and 0 bases from J, with 23 bases in between. Germline V CDR1 and CDR2: SGHTA, FQGNSA. The CDR3 extends over 19 amino acids.

J is TRBJ1-1 and V is TRBV13, with unresolved D. This CDR3 contains 14 residues. Germline CDR1 is PRHDT and CDR2 is FYEKMQ (reference sequence). Trimming pared 1 base from V and 5 bases from J, leaving 11 bases between. CDR3 coding DNA: TGTGCCAGCAGCTTAGAGAGGGTGCGGACTGAAGCTTTCTTT. Protein product: CASSLERVRTEAFF.

The CDR3 DNA sequence: TGCAGTTTCTCGTCAGCGGGACAGAGCTCCTACGAGCAGTACTTC. It yields the protein CSFSSAGQSSYEQYF. This rearrangement joins TRBV20-1 to TRBJ2-7; D is perhaps TRBD1 or TRBD2 (7 bases each). Germline loops: CDR1 DFQATT, CDR2 SNEGSKA (reference sequence). V gave up 8 bases and J gave up 0 bases, with 20 bases separating them. The CDR3 loop spans 15 amino acids.

The rearrangement joins TRBV2 to TRBJ2-1; 11 bases align to TRBD2. This CDR3 comprises 15 residues. V was clipped by 6 bases and J by 3 bases; unmatched bases: 4. Germline-derived CDR1 and CDR2 are SNHLY and FYNNEI. CDR3 sequence reads: CASRVTSGDYNEQFF. As DNA, the CDR3 is TGTGCCAGCAGGGTGACTAGCGGGGACTACAATGAGCAGTTCTTC.

The V and J genes are TRBV28 and TRBJ1-6, with D maybe TRBD1 (5 bases). Trimming took 8 bases from V and 5 from J, leaving 10 bases between them. Germline CDR1 MDHEN, CDR2 SYDVKM. This CDR3 spans 13 amino acids. The CDR3 DNA reads TGTGCCAGCTGGGACGTTAATAATTCACCCCTCCACTTT. This sequence encodes CASWDVNNSPLHF.

This clonotype came up a few times. The genes are TRBV9 and TRBJ2-3; a weak D match, TRBD2 (6 bases). Trimming stripped 1 base from V and 5 bases from J, with 17 bases between. This CDR3 is 16 amino acids long. The germline V gene has CDR1 SGDLS and CDR2 YYNGEE. CDR3 sequence reads: CASSVLSGAQGDTQYF. CDR3 DNA sequence: TGTGCCAGCAGCGTATTGTCGGGAGCCCAGGGAGATACGCAGTATTTT. Looking up the rest from reference TRBV9 and TRBJ2-3 gives the full variable domain: DSGVTQTPKHLITATGQRVTLRCSPRSGDLSVYWYQQSLDQGLQFLIQYYNGEERAKGNILERFSAQQFPDLHSELNLSSLELGDSALYFCASSVLSGAQGDTQYFGPGTRLTVL.

This clonotype was counted at least ten times. V is TRBV12-5 and J is TRBJ2-5; D is uncertain. V was shortened by 2 bases and J by 1 base, with 5 bases between the two germline ends. Per the germline V gene, CDR1 is LGHNT and CDR2 is FRNRAP. The CDR3 is 13 amino acids. Here the CDR3 reads CASGLNSQETQYF. In DNA form, the CDR3 reads TGTGCTAGTGGTTTGAACAGCCAAGAGACCCAGTACTTC.

This clonotype was seen repeatedly, ten times or more. This chain uses TRBV5-5 with TRBJ2-2, with D uncertain. Germline-derived CDR1 and CDR2 are SGHKS and YYEKEE (reference sequence). The CDR3 is 14 residues long. Deletions cut 1 base from V and 2 bases from J, with 6 bases between. CDR3 loop: CASSLTVNTGELFF. In nucleotides, the CDR3 is TGTGCCAGCAGCTTGACAGTTAACACCGGGGAGCTGTTTTTT.

The chain employs TRBV2 and TRBJ1-2, with D possibly being TRBD1 (6 bases). The CDR3 extends over 14 amino acids. Trimming cost V 8 bases and J 1 base, with 14 bases left between them. CDR1 and CDR2 from the germline V gene are SNHLY and FYNNEI. CDR3 loop: CASSDRLNNYGYTF. Here the CDR3 DNA reads TGTGCCAGCTCGGACAGACTCAATAACTATGGCTACACCTTC. The variable domain in full, with the rest retrieved from reference TRBV2 and TRBJ1-2, is EPEVTQTPSHQVTQMGQEVILRCVPISNHLYFYWYRQILGQKVEFLVSFYNNEISEKSEIFDDQFSVERPDGSNFTLKIRSTKLEDSAMYFCASSDRLNNYGYTFGSGTRLTVV.

In this sample, this clonotype turned up many times. CDR3 in DNA: TGCAGTGCTAGAACAGACAGGCGTTACCCCTATAATTCACCCCTCCACTTT. Translated, it gives CSARTDRRYPYNSPLHF. The gene calls are TRBV20-1 and TRBJ1-6, with a tentative D call TRBD1 (6 bases). V was trimmed by 2 bases and J by 2 bases, leaving 16 bases between them. Germline V gene sequence: CDR1 DFQATT, CDR2 SNEGSKA (reference sequence). This CDR3 spans 17 amino acids.